The clone carrying this TCR beta chain turned up a few times. These data originate in a study of memory CD4+ T cells and cytomegalovirus serostatus. Trimming removed 5 bases from V and 5 bases from J, with 10 bases in between. The CDR3 runs 13 residues. Germline lookup yields CDR1 MNHNS and CDR2 SASEGT. The sort gate was single viable CD3+CD4+CD8-CD45RO+ cells for memory CD4+ T cells. TCRdb's table, derived via immunoSEQ multiplex PCR, lists solely in-frame clones and lacks some. Among about 82,000 clones listed, about 85% were seen once. Sequenced: memory CD4+ T cells from blood. The V call is TRBV6-1, the J call TRBJ1-5; weak D call: TRBD1 (6 bases). The receptor was derived from an adult in good health and CMV-seronegative. The CDR3 region is CASSWTADQPQHF. The CDR3 DNA sequence: TGTGCCAGCAGTTGGACAGCAGATCAGCCCCAGCATTTT.